These T cell receptor beta chains were read from a single sample in a study of T-cell memory formation after mild COVID-19. TCRdb used MiXCR to reprocess the 5' RACE reads, holding one entry per CDR3 protein. The sample lists some 290,000 distinct CDR3 sequences, 16% occurring once. What was sequenced was PBMCs or a T cell subset sorted from them (not recorded which). All receptors come from a man aged 18-30 years who had mild COVID-19 (a few samples of this study predate the infection). Cell type and time point are not known. CDR3s leave out the opening cysteine and the closing phenylalanine or tryptophan. Not every row has a clone size; where given, it reads once, few, many or a size class.

v_call: TRBV18; clone_size: few; cdr3_length: 13; j_call: TRBJ2-3; cdr3_aa: ASSGQEPIRDTQY
v_call: TRBV5-1; clone_size: .; cdr3_length: 14; j_call: TRBJ2-2; cdr3_aa: ASSGAEGTNTGELF
v_call: TRBV7-7; clone_size: .; cdr3_length: 11; j_call: TRBJ2-3; cdr3_aa: ASSSRVGDTQY
v_call: TRBV14; clone_size: few; cdr3_length: 13; j_call: TRBJ1-2; cdr3_aa: ASSQDNRGPDGYT
v_call: TRBV7-9; clone_size: .; cdr3_length: 13; j_call: TRBJ2-5; cdr3_aa: ASSPRDSAMGTQY
v_call: TRBV28; clone_size: .; cdr3_length: 12; j_call: TRBJ2-5; cdr3_aa: ATGLAGGRETQY
v_call: TRBV18; clone_size: .; cdr3_length: 13; j_call: TRBJ1-6; cdr3_aa: ASSPSGPKNSPLH
v_call: TRBV12-3/TRBV12-4; clone_size: few; cdr3_length: 12; j_call: TRBJ2-3; cdr3_aa: ASSFGPATDTQY
v_call: TRBV18; clone_size: few; cdr3_length: 14; j_call: TRBJ1-3; cdr3_aa: ASSPNQGGSGNTIY
v_call: TRBV6-2/TRBV6-3; clone_size: .; cdr3_length: 13; j_call: TRBJ2-5; cdr3_aa: ASSCAGRICETQY